What follows are 31 T cell receptor beta chains derived from one specimen sequenced in a study of multiple sclerosis patients with progressive multifocal leukoencephalopathy. TCRdb keeps only in-frame clones here, not all; method: immunoSEQ multiplex PCR. The table lists over 25,000 clones, 89% of them singletons, with about 1.4% in the top ten. Time point noted: more than five months of natalizumab therapy. Specimen: PBMCs, collected from a patient treated with natalizumab. These receptors all stem from a human donor with multiple sclerosis.

This chain links TRBV6-9 with TRBJ1-1; D not certain. The CDR3 is 15 residues long. Per the germline V gene, CDR1 is MNHGY and CDR2 is SVAAGI. Trimming left V 3 bases short and J 1 base short, with 12 bases between. The CDR3 sequence: CASSYQDKGNTEAFF. CDR3 DNA: TGTGCCAGCAGTTACCAAGACAAGGGGAACACTGAAGCTTTCTTT.

This clone was seen just once. This chain joins TRBV10-3 and TRBJ1-5; 9 bases line up with TRBD1. The ends lost 6 bases at V and 5 bases at J; junction bases unmatched: 2. The germline gives CDR1 ENHRY, CDR2 SYGVKD. This CDR3 is built from 13 residues. CDR3 sequence reads: CAISRQGDQPQHF. The CDR3 bases are TGTGCCATCAGCAGACAGGGGGATCAGCCCCAGCATTTT.

V usage is TRBV2 and J usage is TRBJ2-7; the match to TRBD2 covers 10 bases. This CDR3 region has 13 residues. Germline V gene lookup returns CDR1 SNHLY and CDR2 FYNNEI. V lost 6 bases and J lost 5; bases outside the gene matches: 4. CDR3 amino acids: CASRTSGSDEQYF. CDR3 in DNA: TGTGCCAGCAGGACTAGCGGGTCTGACGAGCAGTACTTC.

V gene TRBV28 combines with J gene TRBJ2-7, with 8 positions matching TRBD1. CDR1 and CDR2 (germline): MDHEN, SYDVKM. CDR3 size: 14 residues. V lost 8 bases, J lost 2 bases, and 8 bases stayed unmatched. The CDR3 DNA sequence: TGTGCCAGCGGAACGAGCAGGGGGCCCTACGAGCAGTACTTC. Translation: CASGTSRGPYEQYF.

The chain uses TRBV5-1 and TRBJ2-7; 10 bases fit TRBD1. The V gene's germline CDR1 is SGHRS and CDR2 YFSETQ. The ends lost 4 bases at V and 6 bases at J; junction bases unmatched: 10. The CDR3 covers 15 residues. CDR3 loop: CASSPGRQGAGEQYF. The CDR3, as DNA: TGCGCCAGCAGCCCAGGAAGACAGGGGGCAGGCGAGCAGTACTTC.

This chain links TRBV2 with TRBJ2-7; D may be TRBD2 (6 bases). V lost 1 base, J lost 7 bases, and 14 bases lay in between. Germline-derived CDR1 and CDR2 are SNHLY and FYNNEI. This CDR3 contains 14 residues. The CDR3 DNA is TGTGCCAGCAGTGAAGTGGGTCCCGGAGGGGAGCAGTACTTC. It specifies CASSEVGPGGEQYF.

This clone appeared once. The rearrangement links TRBV19 to TRBJ2-2, with 11 nucleotides matching TRBD1. Trimming cost V 3 bases and J 5 bases; bases outside gene matches: 2. The CDR3 has 15 amino acids. Germline CDR1 reads LNHDA; CDR2 reads SQIVND (reference sequence). CDR3 DNA: TGTGCCAGTAGTATGGGACAGGGGGAGACCGGGGAGCTGTTTTTT. Protein product: CASSMGQGETGELFF.

V gene TRBV7-2 combines with J gene TRBJ1-1; 11 nucleotides align to TRBD1. CDR3 length: 13 amino acids. Germline-derived CDR1 and CDR2 are SGHTA and FQGNSA. The CDR3 DNA is TGTGCGGACAGGGGGCGTTTGGGCACTGAAGCTTTCTTT. Translated: CADRGRLGTEAFF.

The sample holds one count of this clone. This chain connects TRBV19 to TRBJ2-3; D might be TRBD2 (5 bases). This CDR3 region has 15 residues. Trimming cost V 1 base and J 0 bases, with 8 bases left between them. Germline V gene lookup returns CDR1 LNHDA and CDR2 SQIVND (reference sequence). CDR3 residues: CASSIASGSTDTQYF. As DNA, the CDR3 is TGTGCCAGTAGTATAGCCTCGGGAAGCACAGATACGCAGTATTTT.

The chain has TRBV27 and TRBJ2-1; TRBD2 matches at 7 bases. Germline trimming cut 4 bases from V and 4 bases from J; bases unmatched to any gene: 7. CDR1 MNHEY and CDR2 SMNVEV come from the germline V gene (reference sequence). This CDR3 spans 15 amino acids. In nucleotides, the CDR3 is TGTGCCAGCAGTTACCGGGACGGGGGGTACAATGAGCAGTTCTTC. It translates to CASSYRDGGYNEQFF.

The chain combines TRBV28 with TRBJ1-4, with D perhaps matching TRBD1 (5 bases). V was clipped by 5 bases and J by 10 bases, with 11 bases between them. The germline CDR1 and CDR2 sequences are MDHEN and SYDVKM. CDR3 length: 12 amino acids. The CDR3 is CASSRRQRKLFF. The DNA of the CDR3 is TGTGCCAGCAGTAGGCGACAGAGAAAACTGTTTTTT.

CDR3 sequence reads: CASSPSRELFF. DNA of the CDR3: TGTGCCAGCAGCCCCAGTAGGGAGCTGTTTTTT. This chain connects TRBV7-9 to TRBJ2-2; D not certain. The germline gives CDR1 SEHNR, CDR2 FQNEAQ (reference sequence). The CDR3 consists of 11 residues. Trimming pared 5 bases from V and 9 bases from J, leaving 7 bases between.

This chain connects TRBV28 to TRBJ1-2; possibly TRBD1 for D (6 bases). This CDR3 spans 13 amino acids. The V end was cut by 3 bases, the J end by 4 bases, with 9 bases between. Germline V gene sequence: CDR1 MDHEN, CDR2 SYDVKM. The CDR3 loop is CASSLRQAYGYTF. In DNA form, the CDR3 reads TGTGCCAGCAGTTTGCGACAGGCCTATGGCTACACCTTC.

J is TRBJ2-6 and V is TRBV9; maybe TRBD1 (5 bases). The V end lost 1 base, the J end lost 0 bases, and 20 bases lay between the germline ends. Per germline, CDR1 SGDLS and CDR2 YYNGEE. The CDR3 extends over 20 amino acids. This CDR3 reads CASSVRQGTWVSSGANVLTF. The DNA for the CDR3 is TGTGCCAGCAGCGTAAGGCAGGGCACATGGGTAAGCTCTGGGGCCAACGTCCTGACTTTC.

The chain joins TRBV29-1 to TRBJ2-7; D gene ambiguous. CDR3 length equals 18 residues. Germline V gene sequence: CDR1 SQVTM, CDR2 ANQGSEA. Trimming took 0 bases from V and 6 from J, leaving 27 bases between them. The CDR3 nucleotides read TGCAGCGTTGAAGATCCTCGGAGTTGGGCGAACCGAGGACCCGAGCAGTACTTC. Translation gives CSVEDPRSWANRGPEQYF.

The chain carries TRBV10-1 and TRBJ1-1; 8 bases match TRBD1. This CDR3 region has 14 residues. Germline CDR1 is WNHNN and CDR2 is SYGVQD (reference sequence). Trimming took 5 bases from V and 0 from J; bases not matched to a gene: 2. CDR3 coding DNA: TGCGCCAGCAGTAAACAGGGGGTGAACACTGAAGCTTTCTTT. This encodes CASSKQGVNTEAFF.

A remark on this clone: Within the sample, other DNA sequences also encode this same CDR3. CDR3 in amino acids: CASSLLAGGTDTQYF. In nucleotides, the CDR3 is TGTGCCAGCAGTTTATTAGCGGGAGGGACAGATACGCAGTATTTT. The V call is TRBV28, the J call TRBJ2-3; 11 bases line up with TRBD2. Germline V gene sequence: CDR1 MDHEN, CDR2 SYDVKM. This CDR3 is built from 15 residues. Trimming cost V 1 base and J 3 bases; bases outside gene matches: 0. The variable domain in full, with the rest retrieved from reference TRBV28 and TRBJ2-3, is DVKVTQSSRYLVKRTGEKVFLECVQDMDHENMFWYRQDPGLGLRLIYFSYDVKMKEKGDIPEGYSVSREKKERFSLILESASTNQTSMYLCASSLLAGGTDTQYFGPGTRLTVL.

The chain employs TRBV2 and TRBJ1-2; unclear D gene. The CDR3 spans 14 residues. V dropped 1 base and J dropped 8 bases, with 14 bases sitting between them. Germline-derived CDR1 and CDR2 are SNHLY and FYNNEI. CDR3 nucleotide sequence: TGTGCCAGCAGTGAAGGGCAGGTACGAAAAGGCTACACCTTC. Translation gives CASSEGQVRKGYTF.

The chain recombines TRBV27 with TRBJ2-1; D is possibly TRBD1 (5 bases). CDR3 length: 14 amino acids. CDR1 is MNHEY and CDR2 is SMNVEV in the germline V gene (reference sequence). V dropped 2 bases and J dropped 2 bases, with 7 bases sitting between them. The CDR3: CASSLTRAYNEQFF. DNA of the CDR3: TGTGCCAGCAGTTTAACCAGGGCCTACAATGAGCAGTTCTTC.

On this clone itself: Other DNA sequences in the sample encode the same CDR3. V is TRBV12-5 and J is TRBJ2-7; D may be TRBD1 (5 bases). This CDR3 spans 14 amino acids. The germline CDR1 and CDR2 sequences are LGHNT and FRNRAP. The ends were cut back, 6 bases at V and 0 bases at J, with 12 bases in the middle. The CDR3 here is CASGLPTDSYEQYF. The CDR3 DNA reads as TGTGCTAGTGGCCTCCCGACAGACTCCTACGAGCAGTACTTC.

Concerning this clone itself: The same CDR3 is also encoded by other DNA sequences in this sample. This chain links TRBV6-1 with TRBJ1-1, with D uncertain. The CDR3 runs to 13 residues. Germline V lookup: CDR1 MNHNS, CDR2 SASEGT. Deletions cut 5 bases from V and 2 bases from J, with 9 bases between. The CDR3 bases are TGTGCCAGCAGTCTCGACGGAAACACTGAAGCTTTCTTT. This gives the protein CASSLDGNTEAFF.

V and J are TRBV30 and TRBJ1-2; D is unclear. Trimming left V 2 bases short and J 4 bases short, with 14 bases between. The CDR3 is made up of 14 amino acids. In germline, CDR1 is GTSNPN, CDR2 SVGIG (reference sequence). This CDR3 reads CAWSMEGLIYGYTF. The CDR3 DNA reads as TGTGCCTGGAGTATGGAGGGTCTGATCTATGGCTACACCTTC.

The rearrangement links TRBV15 to TRBJ2-1, with D tentatively TRBD2 (6 bases). Trimming removed 3 bases from V and 4 bases from J, with 13 bases in between. Germline V gene lookup returns CDR1 LNHNV and CDR2 YYDKDF (reference sequence). The CDR3 loop spans 15 amino acids. As DNA, the CDR3 is TGTGCCACCAGCAGCGCGACTAGGAGGTACAATGAGCAGTTCTTC. This codes for CATSSATRRYNEQFF.

The chain couples TRBV9 to TRBJ1-1; D is uncertain. In germline, CDR1 is SGDLS, CDR2 YYNGEE. With 0 bases removed from V and 0 bases from J, the gap between germline ends came to 15 bases. CDR3 length equals 17 residues. The CDR3 sequence: CASSVGLTLQLNTEAFF. The CDR3 DNA reads as TGTGCCAGCAGCGTAGGGTTAACGCTTCAACTGAACACTGAAGCTTTCTTT.

The chain recombines TRBV5-1 with TRBJ1-5; the D gene is possibly TRBD1 (5 bases). The CDR3 is 13 residues long. Germline V gene sequence: CDR1 SGHRS, CDR2 YFSETQ. Trimming removed 10 bases from V and 4 bases from J, with 15 bases in between. In DNA, the CDR3 is TGCGCCGGATGGGACTTCGCAAATCAGCCCCAGCATTTT. This translates into CAGWDFANQPQHF.

The chain uses TRBV7-2 and TRBJ1-1; D gene uncertain. This CDR3 is built from 12 residues. Per the germline V gene, CDR1 is SGHTA and CDR2 is FQGNSA. Trimming left V 5 bases short and J 11 bases short, with 15 bases between. CDR3 sequence (DNA): TGTGCCAGCAGCCTCATGGGAGGGCCGGCTTTCTTT. Translated, it gives CASSLMGGPAFF.

The CDR3: CASSPQQASSYEQYF. CDR3 nucleotides: TGTGCCAGCTCACCACAACAGGCTAGCTCCTACGAGCAGTACTTC. V gene TRBV18 combines with J gene TRBJ2-7, with D maybe TRBD1 (5 bases). The CDR3 covers 15 residues. With 1 base removed from V and 0 bases from J, the gap between germline ends came to 10 bases. Germline V lookup: CDR1 KGHSH, CDR2 LQKENI.

This sequence joins TRBV5-4 and TRBJ1-5, with TRBD1 matching over 9 bases. V trimming: 3 bases; J trimming: 4 bases; junction bases outside the gene matches: 14. From germline, CDR1 is SGHNT and CDR2 YYREEE (reference sequence). The CDR3 is 18 amino acids. CDR3 nucleotide sequence: TGTGCCAGCAGCTGGGGGGGTCCCGGGACAGGGAGGAATCAGCCCCAGCATTTT. The encoded protein is CASSWGGPGTGRNQPQHF.

The chain has TRBV7-9 and TRBJ2-1; D perhaps matches TRBD1 (6 bases). Germline V gene lookup returns CDR1 SEHNR and CDR2 FQNEAQ (reference sequence). The CDR3 contains 15 residues. The V end lost 3 bases, the J end lost 4 bases, and 13 bases lay between the germline ends. DNA for the CDR3: TGTGCCAGCAGCTTTAGCAGGACAGTTTACAATGAGCAGTTCTTC. Amino acid sequence: CASSFSRTVYNEQFF.

In its sample, this clone was seen a few times. The chain couples TRBV6-5 to TRBJ1-2, with 7 positions matching TRBD1. Germline loops: CDR1 MNHEY, CDR2 SVGAGI. This CDR3 contains 15 residues. V shed 1 base and J 6 bases; nucleotides not matched to a gene: 8. Here the CDR3 reads CASSYLKGQSNGYTF. The CDR3 bases are TGTGCCAGCAGTTACTTGAAGGGACAGTCAAATGGCTACACCTTC.

The chain carries TRBV18 and TRBJ2-7; 10 bases align to TRBD1. This CDR3 is 16 amino acids long. V shed 6 bases and J 3 bases; nucleotides not matched to a gene: 11. Per germline, CDR1 KGHSH and CDR2 LQKENI. CDR3: CASSSAGTGVIYEQYF. The CDR3 bases are TGTGCCAGCTCTTCGGCCGGGACAGGGGTAATCTACGAGCAGTACTTC.